This TCR beta chain was documented in a study of blood T cell repertoires in COVID-19. Turning to the study itself: Samples representing acute and convalescent COVID-19 were sourced from the United States, Italy and Spain. The cDNA or gDNA used as material had been derived from T cells, B-cell-depleted T cells, or PBMCs.

CDR3 length equals 15 residues. The germline V and J ends were trimmed by 3 bases and 5 bases, with 14 bases remaining between them. CDR1 and CDR2 from the germline V gene are LNHDA and SQIVND (reference sequence). Original data processing: The assay estimated nucleated cells by amplifying reference gene primers. Here immunoSEQ multiplex PCR was the method, and the copy in TCRdb shows in-frame clones only, minus some. The DNA was the basis for D and trimming; V, J and clone size are from that table. The sample includes 55,000 to 75,000 clones, roughly 91% of them seen just once. This sequence was found in a man aged 60 to 75 with acute or convalescent COVID-19. The V call is TRBV19, the J call TRBJ2-1; perhaps TRBD1 as D (6 bases). Sequenced sample: peripheral blood. CDR3 protein: CASSIGQGINNEQFF. In nucleotides, the CDR3 is TGTGCCAGTAGTATCGGGCAGGGGATCAACAATGAGCAGTTCTTC.